These T cell receptor beta chains were read from a single sample in a study of cytomegalovirus exposure and HLA in healthy donors. Only in-frame clones appear in the TCRdb table, and some are missing; sequencing was by immunoSEQ multiplex PCR. The sample lists 95,000 to 150,000 clones, around 80% occurring once. Specimen: PBMCs. These receptors all stem from a man aged 25-45 years in good health and CMV-seronegative. The CDR3 runs from the conserved cysteine through the conserved F or W. A D gene is named only where the DNA matches it firmly. The listing skips clone size in some rows; elsewhere it reads once, few, many or a size class.

clone_size	d_call	v_call	j_call	cdr3_aa	cdr3_nt
-	TRBD2	TRBV6-4	TRBJ2-3	CASSHSGGATDTQYF	TGTGCCAGCAGTCATAGCGGGGGGGCCACAGATACGCAGTATTTT
-	-	TRBV4-3	TRBJ1-2	CASSQEIRSYGYTF	TGCGCCAGCAGCCAAGAAATCAGATCTTATGGCTACACCTTC
-	-	TRBV6-4	TRBJ1-2	CASRVDANRAYGYTF	TGTGCCAGCAGAGTTGATGCTAACAGGGCTTATGGCTACACCTTC
-	-	TRBV6-6	TRBJ1-5	CASSSGQQLNQPQHF	TGTGCCAGCAGTTCCGGACAGCAGCTCAATCAGCCCCAGCATTTT
-	TRBD1	TRBV19	TRBJ1-1	CAIRDRDTTEAFF	TGTGCCATCCGGGACAGGGATACCACTGAAGCTTTCTTT
-	-	TRBV5-4	TRBJ1-2	CASSLDGFRYNNYGYTF	TGTGCCAGCAGCTTGGACGGTTTTCGTTATAATAACTATGGCTACACCTTC
-	TRBD1	TRBV28	TRBJ1-2	CASRGQGSHTF	TGTGCCAGCAGAGGACAGGGCTCGCACACCTTC
-	-	TRBV19	TRBJ2-7	CASSVGSRGEQYF	TGTGCCAGTAGTGTCGGTTCTCGAGGGGAGCAGTACTTC
-	TRBD1	TRBV5-6	TRBJ1-3	CASRPTGSGNTIYF	TGTGCCAGCAGACCGACAGGGTCCGGAAACACCATATATTTT
-	TRBD1	TRBV19	TRBJ2-7	CASSRTGINEQYF	TGTGCCAGTTCTAGGACAGGGATCAACGAGCAGTACTTC
-	TRBD1	TRBV10-3	TRBJ2-5	CAIGDRRQGQETQYF	TGTGCCATCGGAGATCGACGACAGGGACAAGAGACCCAGTACTTC
once	TRBD1	TRBV10-3	TRBJ1-2	CAISETIGQGRGYTF	TGTGCCATCAGCGAGACTATTGGACAGGGACGAGGCTACACCTTC
-	-	TRBV6-4	TRBJ2-1	CASSMEGSKNEQFF	TGTGCCAGCAGTATGGAGGGTTCGAAGAATGAGCAGTTCTTC
-	TRBD1	TRBV5-1	TRBJ1-1	CASSLGQGAGTEAFF	TGCGCCAGCAGCTTGGGACAGGGGGCAGGTACTGAAGCTTTCTTT
-	TRBD2	TRBV5-1	TRBJ2-3	CASSLFSGGLTDTQYF	TGCGCCAGCAGCTTGTTCTCGGGGGGGCTTACAGATACGCAGTATTTT
-	-	TRBV21-1	TRBJ1-5	CASSNLGQSLAYQPQHF	TGTGCCAGCAGCAATCTAGGACAGTCCCTAGCCTATCAGCCCCAGCATTTT
-	TRBD2	TRBV11-2	TRBJ2-1	CASSLDPGLAGGEQFF	TGTGCCAGCAGCTTGGATCCGGGGCTAGCGGGGGGTGAGCAGTTCTTC
-	TRBD1	TRBV7-2	TRBJ1-4	CASRPGQAFGKLFF	TGTGCCAGCAGACCCGGACAGGCATTCGGAAAACTGTTTTTT
-	-	TRBV30	TRBJ1-2	CAWSLGDPGYTF	TGTGCCTGGAGTTTGGGAGACCCGGGCTACACCTTC
-	-	TRBV21-1	TRBJ1-6	CASSKSLGVRLSVDNSPLHF	TGTGCCAGCAGCAAATCCCTAGGGGTGAGATTATCAGTGGATAATTCACCCCTCCACTTT
once	-	TRBV10-1	TRBJ2-7	CASSESTTTYEQYF	TGCGCCAGCAGTGAGAGTACAACGACCTACGAGCAGTACTTC
once	TRBD1	TRBV7-2	TRBJ2-7	CASSLVGDRGYEQYF	TGTGCCAGCAGCTTAGTAGGGGACAGGGGCTACGAGCAGTACTTC
-	TRBD2	TRBV4-1	TRBJ2-2	CASSQDRAGATNTGELFF	TGCGCCAGCAGCCAAGACAGAGCGGGGGCCACTAACACCGGGGAGCTGTTTTTT
few	TRBD1	TRBV2	TRBJ2-7	CASSEGTGFPSSYEQYF	TGTGCCAGCAGTGAGGGGACAGGGTTCCCCAGCTCCTACGAGCAGTACTTC
-	-	TRBV9	TRBJ2-5	CASSHREGTKETQYF	TGTGCCAGCAGTCACAGGGAGGGGACGAAAGAGACCCAGTACTTC
-	-	TRBV6-5	TRBJ1-2	CATGRGRANGYTF	TGTGCCACAGGGCGGGGCAGGGCCAATGGCTACACCTTC
-	TRBD2	TRBV7-9	TRBJ2-1	CASSERRLAGNEQFF	TGTGCCAGCTCCGAACGGCGACTAGCGGGGAATGAGCAGTTCTTC
-	TRBD1	TRBV7-7	TRBJ2-2	CASSLRGRGLTGELFF	TGTGCCAGCAGCTTAAGAGGCAGGGGGCTCACCGGGGAGCTGTTTTTT
-	TRBD1	TRBV28	TRBJ1-5	CASSPGQGGRYSNQPQHF	TGTGCCAGCAGCCCGGGACAGGGGGGACGATATAGCAATCAGCCCCAGCATTTT
-	-	TRBV11-2	TRBJ2-5	CASSLMGGPETQYF	TGTGCCAGCAGCTTAATGGGGGGACCGGAGACCCAGTACTTC
-	TRBD2	TRBV27	TRBJ2-7	CASTSAGGRYEQYF	TGTGCCAGCACCTCGGCGGGGGGGCGGTACGAGCAGTACTTC
-	-	TRBV25-1	TRBJ2-2	CASSPRTAGELFF	TGTGCCAGCAGTCCCCGGACAGCCGGGGAGCTGTTTTTT
-	TRBD1	TRBV7-2	TRBJ1-1	CASSLAGTGGTEAFF	TGTGCCAGCAGCTTAGCGGGGACAGGGGGCACTGAAGCTTTCTTT
-	-	TRBV7-2	TRBJ1-2	CASSSSDYGYTF	TGTGCCAGCAGCTCTTCCGACTATGGCTACACCTTC
-	TRBD1	TRBV7-9	TRBJ1-3	CATGPGGAGNTIYF	TGTGCCACCGGTCCAGGGGGCGCTGGAAACACCATATATTTT
-	-	TRBV7-6	TRBJ1-3	CASSLAVPGSGNTIYF	TGTGCCAGCAGCTTAGCGGTACCGGGCTCTGGAAACACCATATATTTT
-	-	TRBV10-3	TRBJ2-1	CAISGGANNEQFF	TGTGCCATCAGTGGCGGGGCTAACAATGAGCAGTTCTTC